The present T cell receptor beta chain was sequenced within a study of shared clonotypes between healthy human individuals. The study's findings and limits: The study generally estimated greater richness for naive than memory subsets.

Sequencing used immunoSEQ multiplex PCR; TCRdb keeps in-frame clones, though not all of them. Of over a million clones listed, roughly 95% were seen once; the top ten hold over 1%. This clone appeared a few times. The antigen is undetermined. The CDR3 has 12 residues. Germline CDR1 and CDR2: MNHNS and SASEGT. The V and J ends lost 4 bases and 7 bases respectively, with 8 bases between them. The genes are TRBV6-1 and TRBJ2-1; D call uncertain. The sequence came from a man younger than 40 in good health. Sequenced sample: naive CD4+ T cells sorted from blood. This sample's subset: CD45RA+ positively selected. The CDR3 region has the DNA TGTGCCAGCAGTGTTAGTGGGAATGAGCAGTTCTTC. It encodes CASSVSGNEQFF.